A single TCR beta chain is shown here with its context. The data were obtained in a study of T cells after somatic rescue of genetic block. TCRdb keeps only in-frame clones here, not all; method: immunoSEQ multiplex PCR. This sample has approximately 14,000 clones; just over 70% occur once, and the top ten carry 13% to 15%. From germline, CDR1 is MNHNS and CDR2 SASEGT. The CDR3 consists of 12 residues. Trimming cost V 10 bases and J 13 bases, with 19 bases left between them. Sequencing was done on a sample of peripheral blood mononuclear cells (PBMCs). The clonotype was recovered from a boy younger than 18. This chain joins TRBV6-1 and TRBJ1-4; D remains ambiguous. CDR3 in DNA: TGTGCCACTACGGGCTACCCCCAGGCACTGTTTTTT. Amino acid sequence: CATTGYPQALFF.